The next 27 T cell receptor beta chains were all read from a single sample in a study of cytomegalovirus exposure and HLA in healthy donors. The primer mix had 60 Vbeta and 13 Jbeta primers. Generated by immunoSEQ multiplex PCR, the TCRdb table keeps only in-frame clones and is missing some. This sample has under 200,000 clones, with 75% found just once. Sample: PBMCs. The origin of the receptors is a woman aged 40 to 49 in good health and CMV-seropositive.

This clone was detected only once. The V call is TRBV9, the J call TRBJ1-5; 11 bases match TRBD1. Germline V lookup: CDR1 SGDLS, CDR2 YYNGEE. The V and J ends lost 0 bases and 6 bases, in that order; junction bases with no gene match: 2. The CDR3 sequence is 15 residues long. CDR3 sequence reads: CASSVGTGGSQPQHF. The DNA of the CDR3 is TGTGCCAGCAGCGTAGGGACAGGGGGCAGTCAGCCCCAGCATTTT.

A few counts support this clone. This chain links TRBV7-3 with TRBJ2-4, with D possibly matching TRBD2 (6 bases). CDR1 is SGHTA, CDR2 FQGTGA, per germline. V lost 5 bases and J lost 0, with 14 bases in between. CDR3 size: 16 residues. The chain's CDR3 is CASSPSVGLAKNIQYF. The CDR3 bases are TGTGCCAGCAGCCCCTCCGTGGGACTAGCCAAAAACATTCAGTACTTC.

This chain links TRBV28 with TRBJ1-4; 10 positions match TRBD1. CDR3 length: 15 amino acids. After removal of 4 bases from V and 8 bases from J, the junction contained 7 bases not matched to a gene. The germline gives CDR1 MDHEN, CDR2 SYDVKM. The CDR3 sequence is CASSSTGTGEEKLFF. The CDR3 nucleotides read TGTGCCAGCAGTTCGACCGGGACAGGGGAGGAAAAACTGTTTTTT.

V gene TRBV15 combines with J gene TRBJ1-2; maybe TRBD1 (5 bases). V lost 0 bases and J lost 7, with 15 bases in between. CDR3 length: 15 residues. CDR1 and CDR2 from the germline V gene are LNHNV and YYDKDF (reference sequence). CDR3: CATSRDLAGPSGYTF. DNA for the CDR3: TGTGCCACCAGCAGAGATCTCGCGGGGCCTAGTGGCTACACCTTC.

The chain carries TRBV15 and TRBJ2-1; 8 bases agree with TRBD2. The CDR3 consists of 14 residues. Per the germline V gene, CDR1 is LNHNV and CDR2 is YYDKDF (reference sequence). V lost 0 bases and J lost 13; bases outside the gene matches: 8. The CDR3 DNA sequence: TGTGCCACCAGCAGAGATGGAGCGGGAGCACTCCAGTTCTTC. This encodes CATSRDGAGALQFF.

The chain combines TRBV6-5 with TRBJ2-7; 9 bases line up with TRBD1. The germline CDR1 and CDR2 sequences are MNHEY and SVGAGI. V gave up 6 bases and J gave up 3 bases; unmatched junction bases: 6. The CDR3 covers 14 residues. The CDR3 protein is CASRSGTGSYEQYF. In nucleotides, the CDR3 is TGTGCCAGCAGATCCGGGACAGGGAGCTACGAGCAGTACTTC.

The chain uses TRBV30 and TRBJ1-2; 10 nucleotides agree with TRBD1. The V gene's germline CDR1 is GTSNPN and CDR2 SVGIG (reference sequence). CDR3 size: 17 residues. Trimming cost V 1 base and J 5 bases; bases outside gene matches: 13. CDR3 nucleotide sequence: TGTGCCTGGAGTGCCTATATGTCCGGGACAGGGGAATATGGCTACACCTTC. Translated, it gives CAWSAYMSGTGEYGYTF.

This rearrangement joins TRBV19 to TRBJ2-7; TRBD1 aligns across 8 bases. This CDR3 is 14 amino acids long. The germline CDR1 and CDR2 sequences are LNHDA and SQIVND (reference sequence). V lost 6 bases to trimming and J lost 4 bases; unmatched junction nucleotides: 8. CDR3 residues: CASSGQGNWYEQYF. CDR3 DNA: TGTGCCAGTAGCGGACAGGGTAATTGGTACGAGCAGTACTTC.

This chain joins TRBV6-5 and TRBJ2-1; D ambiguous. The CDR3 sequence is 13 residues long. Trimming shortened V by 5 bases and J by 7 bases, and 12 bases separated the two germline ends. Looked up from germline, CDR1 is MNHEY and CDR2 is SVGAGI. CDR3 sequence (DNA): TGTGCCAGCAGTAACGAACGGAGAAATGAGCAGTTCTTC. Encoded protein: CASSNERRNEQFF.

The rearrangement joins TRBV5-1 to TRBJ1-1, with TRBD1 matching over 7 bases. This CDR3 comprises 15 residues. V lost 7 bases, J lost 0 bases, and 9 bases stayed unmatched. From germline, CDR1 is SGHRS and CDR2 YFSETQ. In DNA form, the CDR3 reads TGCGCCAGCCAAAAGACCGGGACAGTGAACACTGAAGCTTTCTTT. Protein product: CASQKTGTVNTEAFF.

CDR3 region: CASRGMETQYF. In DNA, the CDR3 is TGCGCCAGCAGGGGCATGGAGACCCAGTACTTC. The chain joins TRBV10-2 to TRBJ2-5; D is unresolved. Germline CDR1 is WSHSY and CDR2 is SAAADI. Trimming removed 6 bases at V and 5 bases at J, with 7 bases between. CDR3 length equals 11 residues.

V is TRBV4-2 and J is TRBJ2-5, with 10 positions matching TRBD2. Matching the DNA end better, TRBJ2-7 makes the J call doubtful. The germline CDR1 and CDR2 sequences are LGHNA and YNFKEQ. This CDR3 comprises 15 residues. The CDR3 bases are TGTGCCAGCTCCACCTCTAGCGGGAGCCCCTACGAGCAGTACTTC. Its protein product is CASSTSSGSPYEQYF.

The rearrangement links TRBV4-3 to TRBJ1-1; D possibly corresponds to TRBD1 (5 bases). Per germline, CDR1 LGHNA and CDR2 YSLEER. V was trimmed by 0 bases and J by 3 bases, leaving 11 bases between them. There are 15 residues in the CDR3. In DNA, the CDR3 is TGCGCCAGCAGCCAAGAGGGGGGTGGCGACACTGAAGCTTTCTTT. This codes for CASSQEGGGDTEAFF.

J is TRBJ2-7 and V is TRBV7-9; TRBD2 might be the D (5 bases). CDR1 is SEHNR, CDR2 FQNEAQ, per germline (reference sequence). This CDR3 contains 14 residues. Trimming removed 3 bases from V and 4 bases from J, with 13 bases in between. The CDR3 region has the DNA TGTGCCAGCAGCTTTACTTCCGGGGAGTACGAGCAGTACTTC. It translates to CASSFTSGEYEQYF.

The chain has TRBV7-8 and TRBJ2-7; D possibly corresponds to TRBD2 (5 bases). There are 14 residues in the CDR3. CDR1 is SGHVS and CDR2 is FQNEAQ in the germline V gene. V dropped 5 bases and J dropped 7 bases, with 18 bases sitting between them. In nucleotides, the CDR3 is TGTGCCAGCAGCCCCAACAGTGCCCCGGGGGAGCAGTACTTC. Its translation is CASSPNSAPGEQYF.

V gene TRBV10-3 combines with J gene TRBJ2-2, with 8 bases fitting TRBD1. The CDR3 is 15 amino acids. From germline, CDR1 is ENHRY and CDR2 SYGVKD. With 3 bases clipped from V and 0 bases from J, the junction kept 0 bases outside the gene matches. CDR3 nucleotides: TGTGCCATCAGTGACAGGGGGCCGAACACCGGGGAGCTGTTTTTT. Amino acids: CAISDRGPNTGELFF.

This chain connects TRBV7-2 to TRBJ1-1; 8 nucleotides line up with TRBD1. The J segment lost 4 bases and the V segment lost 7 bases, leaving 11 bases of the junction unmatched. The germline V gene has CDR1 SGHTA and CDR2 FQGNSA. The CDR3 runs to 15 residues. In nucleotides, the CDR3 is TGTGCCAGCACCGCTGGAATTACAGGGGGCACTGAAGCTTTCTTT. Protein sequence: CASTAGITGGTEAFF.

In its sample, this clone was seen a few times. The chain recombines TRBV2 with TRBJ2-7, with TRBD2 matching over 8 bases. Germline CDR1 reads SNHLY; CDR2 reads FYNNEI. With 11 bases clipped from V and 0 bases from J, the junction kept 6 bases outside the gene matches. CDR3 length: 13 residues. The CDR3 DNA reads TGTGCCCGGGGGGGCCAGAGCTCCTACGAGCAGTACTTC. It translates to CARGGQSSYEQYF.

The V gene is TRBV7-9, the J gene TRBJ2-7; a possible D gene is TRBD1 (6 bases). The ends were cut back, 5 bases at V and 3 bases at J, with 14 bases in the middle. Germline CDR1 reads SEHNR; CDR2 reads FQNEAQ (reference sequence). This CDR3 contains 14 residues. The CDR3: CASSTSTGSYEQYF. The CDR3 DNA reads as TGTGCCAGCAGCACGTCAACAGGGAGCTACGAGCAGTACTTC.

About this clone itself: This same CDR3 is encoded by further DNA sequences in the sample. The chain is built from TRBV11-2 and TRBJ2-1; possibly TRBD2 for D (6 bases). This CDR3 has 14 residues. Germline CDR1 reads SGHAT; CDR2 reads FQNNGV. Trimming cost V 2 bases and J 7 bases, with 12 bases left between them. The CDR3 DNA reads as TGTGCCAGCAGCTTATTGGGAGGCAATAATGAGCAGTTCTTC. It specifies CASSLLGGNNEQFF.

The J gene is TRBJ2-3, the V gene TRBV7-2, with D possibly being TRBD2 (6 bases). The germline CDR1 and CDR2 sequences are SGHTA and FQGNSA. Trimming pared 3 bases from V and 2 bases from J, leaving 12 bases between. The CDR3 is made up of 15 amino acids. The CDR3 sequence is CASSFSGLNTDTQYF. For the CDR3, the DNA is TGTGCCAGCAGCTTTAGCGGCCTCAACACAGATACGCAGTATTTT.

This clone was recorded only once. The chain recombines TRBV5-1 with TRBJ2-5; the D gene is possibly TRBD2 (6 bases). The DNA end favors TRBJ2-7, so the J call may be wrong. The CDR3 is 16 amino acids. Germline CDR1 SGHRS, CDR2 YFSETQ. For the CDR3, the DNA is TGCGCCAGCAGCTTGGAAGGCGGGACCAACCACTACGAGCAGTACTTC. It is translated as CASSLEGGTNHYEQYF.

The chain recombines TRBV29-1 with TRBJ2-2, with TRBD2 identical over 13 bases. Germline-derived CDR1 and CDR2 are SQVTM and ANQGSEA. With V trimmed by 7 bases and J by 7 bases, 3 bases remained unmatched. CDR3 length: 13 amino acids. The DNA of the CDR3 is TGCAGCGCCAGACTAGCGGGAGGCGGGGAGCTGTTTTTT. It translates to CSARLAGGGELFF.

This clone was counted once. The V gene is TRBV4-3, the J gene TRBJ2-1; D possibly corresponds to TRBD2 (5 bases). V lost 0 bases to trimming and J lost 5 bases, with 11 bases between them. Germline CDR1 is LGHNA and CDR2 is YSLEER. The CDR3 has 15 amino acids. CDR3 DNA: TGCGCCAGCAGCCAAGATCACGCGAGGGACAATGAGCAGTTCTTC. It encodes CASSQDHARDNEQFF.

CDR3 sequence reads: CASSSEPSRTQHF. The DNA of the CDR3 is TGCGCCAGCAGCTCCGAACCCTCTAGAACCCAGCATTTT. The rearrangement uses TRBV5-1 and TRBJ1-5; no clear D gene. V lost 3 bases and J 11 bases, leaving 15 bases between the germline ends. From germline, CDR1 is SGHRS and CDR2 YFSETQ. CDR3 length equals 13 residues.

The rearrangement joins TRBV11-2 to TRBJ2-1; D not resolved. Trimming left V 2 bases short and J 9 bases short, with 14 bases between. The CDR3 is 14 residues long. CDR1 and CDR2 from the germline V gene are SGHAT and FQNNGV. The CDR3 reads CASSLLRLVTEQFF. CDR3 nucleotide sequence: TGTGCCAGCAGCTTACTTCGCCTAGTAACTGAGCAGTTCTTC.

This chain connects TRBV9 to TRBJ2-3, with 7 bases aligning to TRBD2. This CDR3 is built from 13 residues. After removal of 10 bases from V and 2 bases from J, the junction contained 7 bases not matched to a gene. Germline V gives CDR1 SGDLS, CDR2 YYNGEE. Here the CDR3 DNA reads TGTGCCGGATCTAGCGGCCCCACAGATACGCAGTATTTT. Translating it yields CAGSSGPTDTQYF.